One and the same sample provided the 14 T cell receptor beta chains below, sequenced in a study of PD-L1 blockade in urothelial cancer. Only in-frame clones appear in the TCRdb table, and some are missing; sequencing was by immunoSEQ multiplex PCR. Of more than 35,000 clones in the sample, over 75% are singletons; the top ten hold 8.3%. Sequenced material: PBMCs, taken around atezolizumab (anti-PD-L1) treatment. The receptors were sampled from a man in his sixties or seventies with urothelial cancer.

For the CDR3, the DNA is TGCGCCAGCAGTGAGTCGTTGGGACTAGCGGCACGGAGAGAGTACAATGAGCAGTTCTTC. Translation gives CASSESLGLAARREYNEQFF. V and J are TRBV10-2 and TRBJ2-1; 11 positions match TRBD2. Per the germline V gene, CDR1 is WSHSY and CDR2 is SAAADI. Germline trimming cut 0 bases from V and 4 bases from J; bases unmatched to any gene: 14. The CDR3 extends over 20 amino acids.

The genes are TRBV10-1 and TRBJ2-7, with TRBD1 matching 8 bases. Germline values: CDR1 WNHNN, CDR2 SYGVQD (reference sequence). V lost 3 bases and J lost 7; bases outside the gene matches: 8. CDR3 length equals 14 residues. This CDR3 is CASSDRTGNREQYF. CDR3 bases: TGCGCCAGCAGTGATCGGACAGGGAATAGGGAGCAGTACTTC.

CDR3 in amino acids: CASSLEGGSASTGELFF. The CDR3 nucleotides read TGCGCCAGCAGCTTGGAAGGGGGTAGCGCTTCCACCGGGGAGCTGTTTTTT. The chain recombines TRBV5-1 with TRBJ2-2; possible D gene TRBD1, 6 bases. Between the trimmed V and J ends, which lost 0 bases and 4 bases, there was a span of 16 bases. Germline values: CDR1 SGHRS, CDR2 YFSETQ. There are 17 residues in the CDR3.

The genes are TRBV5-1 and TRBJ2-1; perhaps TRBD1 as D (6 bases). Germline CDR1 is SGHRS and CDR2 is YFSETQ. This CDR3 spans 14 amino acids. Trimming removed 5 bases at V and 7 bases at J, with 16 bases between. CDR3 sequence: CASSGTSSTNEQFF. CDR3 coding DNA: TGCGCCAGCAGTGGGACATCCTCGACAAATGAGCAGTTCTTC.

This clone was seen a single time. This sequence joins TRBV28 and TRBJ1-1; D remains ambiguous. Trimming stripped 4 bases from V and 1 base from J, with 16 bases between. Germline V gene sequence: CDR1 MDHEN, CDR2 SYDVKM. This CDR3 region has 16 residues. The CDR3 reads CASSSIFGLGNTEAFF. CDR3 nucleotide sequence: TGTGCCAGCAGTTCCATATTCGGGTTGGGGAACACTGAAGCTTTCTTT.

The chain joins TRBV11-2 to TRBJ2-5; tentative D call: TRBD1 (5 bases). The CDR3 is 15 residues long. V shed 5 bases and J shed 2 bases, with 15 bases lying between them. The germline CDR1 and CDR2 sequences are SGHAT and FQNNGV. CDR3 residues: CASSPRAGNQETQYF. In DNA form, the CDR3 reads TGTGCCAGCAGCCCCAGGGCAGGGAATCAAGAGACCCAGTACTTC.

The chain combines TRBV10-2 with TRBJ2-2; a weak D match, TRBD1 (7 bases). The germline V gene has CDR1 WSHSY and CDR2 SAAADI. Trimming shortened V by 7 bases and J by 2 bases, and 20 bases separated the two germline ends. This CDR3 has 17 amino acids. Here the CDR3 DNA reads TGCGCCAGCACCCTCGGACAGGCTAGCGCTAACACCGGGGAGCTGTTTTTT. Translated: CASTLGQASANTGELFF.

CDR3 residues: CASSQALPGQGADTQYF. For the CDR3, the DNA is TGTGCCAGCAGCCAAGCCTTACCGGGACAGGGGGCAGATACGCAGTATTTT. The chain has TRBV4-2 and TRBJ2-3, with 11 bases lining up with TRBD1. The CDR3 covers 17 residues. Germline V CDR1 and CDR2: LGHNA, YNFKEQ. With 1 base clipped from V and 4 bases from J, the junction kept 7 bases outside the gene matches.

The V and J genes are TRBV6-1 and TRBJ2-7; perhaps TRBD2 as D (5 bases). Germline CDR1 reads MNHNS; CDR2 reads SASEGT. CDR3 length: 14 amino acids. V lost 3 bases and J 1 base, leaving 10 bases between the germline ends. CDR3 region: CASSDPRGSYEQYF. As DNA, the CDR3 is TGTGCCAGCAGTGACCCGAGAGGGTCCTACGAGCAGTACTTC.

This sequence joins TRBV27 and TRBJ1-2; D perhaps matches TRBD1 (6 bases). Germline CDR1 and CDR2: MNHEY and SMNVEV (reference sequence). The ends were cut back, 3 bases at V and 4 bases at J, with 12 bases in the middle. The CDR3 contains 14 residues. CDR3 residues: CASSFRTGIYGYTF. CDR3 coding DNA: TGTGCCAGCAGTTTCCGAACAGGGATCTATGGCTACACCTTC.

This chain links TRBV9 with TRBJ1-4, with TRBD1 identical over 8 bases. Germline-derived CDR1 and CDR2 are SGDLS and YYNGEE. V was clipped by 4 bases and J by 3 bases; unmatched bases: 8. The CDR3 covers 16 residues. The CDR3 loop is CASSFGQGLANEKLFF. The DNA for the CDR3 is TGTGCCAGCAGCTTCGGACAGGGACTTGCTAATGAAAAACTGTTTTTT.

The chain employs TRBV6-1 and TRBJ1-1, with D perhaps matching TRBD1 (5 bases). CDR1 and CDR2 from the germline V gene are MNHNS and SASEGT. V lost 8 bases, J lost 6 bases, and 19 bases lay in between. This CDR3 contains 14 residues. CDR3 sequence reads: CASVGGGTGPEAFF. The CDR3 DNA follows: TGTGCCAGCGTGGGTGGAGGGACGGGACCTGAAGCTTTCTTT.

The genes are TRBV6-6 and TRBJ1-4, with D maybe TRBD1 (5 bases). The CDR3 covers 16 residues. Trimming cost V 0 bases and J 4 bases, with 12 bases left between them. Germline V gene lookup returns CDR1 MNHNY and CDR2 SVGAGI (reference sequence). In DNA, the CDR3 is TGTGCCAGCAGTTACTCGAAAAGGGGTTATAATGAAAAACTGTTTTTT. Amino acid sequence: CASSYSKRGYNEKLFF.

This chain links TRBV28 with TRBJ2-7; D unclear. Germline CDR1 and CDR2: MDHEN and SYDVKM. V lost 3 bases to trimming and J lost 4 bases, with 22 bases between them. The CDR3 contains 17 residues. The CDR3 DNA is TGTGCCAGCAGTTTTCAGGCTGGTGTCCAGCCAGATTACGAGCAGTACTTC. This sequence encodes CASSFQAGVQPDYEQYF.